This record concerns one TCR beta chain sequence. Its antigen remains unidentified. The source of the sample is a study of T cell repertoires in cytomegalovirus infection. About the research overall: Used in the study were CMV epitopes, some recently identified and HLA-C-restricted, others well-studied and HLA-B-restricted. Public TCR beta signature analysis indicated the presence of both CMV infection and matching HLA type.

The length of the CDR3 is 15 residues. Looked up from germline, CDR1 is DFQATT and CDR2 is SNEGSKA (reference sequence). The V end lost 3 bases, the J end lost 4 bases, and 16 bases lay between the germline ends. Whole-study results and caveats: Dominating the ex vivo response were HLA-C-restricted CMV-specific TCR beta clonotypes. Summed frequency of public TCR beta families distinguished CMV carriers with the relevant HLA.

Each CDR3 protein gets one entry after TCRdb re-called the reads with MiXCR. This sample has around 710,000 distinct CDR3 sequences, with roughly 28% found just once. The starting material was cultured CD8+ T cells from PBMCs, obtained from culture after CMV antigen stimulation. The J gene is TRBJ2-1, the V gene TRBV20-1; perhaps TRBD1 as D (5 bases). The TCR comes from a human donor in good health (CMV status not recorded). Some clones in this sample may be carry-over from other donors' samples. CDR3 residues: CSARVGDRRYNEQFF. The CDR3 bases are TGCAGTGCTAGGGTAGGGGATCGAAGATACAATGAGCAGTTCTTC.